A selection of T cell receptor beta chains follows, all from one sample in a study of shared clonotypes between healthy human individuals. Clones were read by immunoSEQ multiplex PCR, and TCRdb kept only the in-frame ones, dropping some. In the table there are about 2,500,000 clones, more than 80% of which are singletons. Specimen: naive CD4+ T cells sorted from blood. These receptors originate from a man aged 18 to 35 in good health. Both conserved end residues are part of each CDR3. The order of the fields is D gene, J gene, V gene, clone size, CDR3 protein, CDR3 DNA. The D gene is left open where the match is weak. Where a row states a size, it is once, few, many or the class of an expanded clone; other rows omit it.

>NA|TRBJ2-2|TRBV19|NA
CASLTNPAGELFF
TGTGCCAGCCTGACAAACCCTGCCGGGGAGCTGTTTTTT
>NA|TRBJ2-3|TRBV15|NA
CATSRDRASTDTQYF
TGTGCCACCAGCAGAGATCGGGCTAGCACAGATACGCAGTATTTT
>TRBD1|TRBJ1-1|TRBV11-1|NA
CASSFTGGENTEAFF
TGTGCCAGCAGCTTCACAGGGGGCGAGAACACTGAAGCTTTCTTT
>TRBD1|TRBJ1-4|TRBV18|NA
CASSPRTGGEKLFF
TGTGCCAGCTCACCAAGGACAGGGGGTGAAAAACTGTTTTTT
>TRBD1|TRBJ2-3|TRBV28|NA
CASNQRQGSDTQYF
TGTGCCAGCAACCAACGACAGGGTTCAGATACGCAGTATTTT
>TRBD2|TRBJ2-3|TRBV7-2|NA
CASSLFLVREGSTDTQYF
TGTGCCAGCAGCTTATTCTTGGTGCGGGAGGGGAGCACAGATACGCAGTATTTT
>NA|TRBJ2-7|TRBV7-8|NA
CASSGAYEQYF
TGTGCCAGCAGCGGAGCGTACGAGCAGTACTTC
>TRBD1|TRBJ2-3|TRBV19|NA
CASSIPRFGTGSTDTQYF
TGTGCCAGTAGTATTCCACGGTTCGGGACAGGGAGCACAGATACGCAGTATTTT
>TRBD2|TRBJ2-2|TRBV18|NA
CASSPPVAGGPNTGELFF
TGTGCCAGCTCACCACCGGTAGCGGGAGGGCCTAACACCGGGGAGCTGTTTTTT
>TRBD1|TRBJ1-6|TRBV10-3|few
CAISVGQGGALHF
TGTGCCATCAGTGTGGGACAGGGAGGGGCCCTCCACTTT
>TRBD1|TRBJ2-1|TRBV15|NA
CATRLGTGVSNEQFF
TGTGCCACCAGATTAGGGACAGGGGTATCCAATGAGCAGTTCTTC
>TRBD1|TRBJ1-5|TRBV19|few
CASSIETGGNQPQHF
TGTGCCAGTAGTATAGAGACAGGGGGCAATCAGCCCCAGCATTTT
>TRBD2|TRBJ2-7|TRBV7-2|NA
CASSLAGTKGGEQYF
TGTGCCAGCAGCTTAGCTGGGACTAAGGGCGGCGAGCAGTACTTC
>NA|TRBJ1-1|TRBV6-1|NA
CLTTEAFF
TGTCTTACCACTGAAGCTTTCTTT
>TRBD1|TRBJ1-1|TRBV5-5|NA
CASSLTEQGTAFF
TGTGCCAGCAGCTTGACGGAACAGGGGACAGCTTTCTTT
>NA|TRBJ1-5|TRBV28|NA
CASSLTQGNNQPQHF
TGTGCCAGCAGTTTAACCCAGGGAAACAATCAGCCCCAGCATTTT
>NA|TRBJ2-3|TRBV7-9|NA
CASSPYKSTDTQYF
TGTGCCAGCAGCCCCTACAAGAGCACAGATACGCAGTATTTT
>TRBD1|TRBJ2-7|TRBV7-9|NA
CASSLLGGQGGSEQYF
TGTGCCAGCAGCCTGTTGGGGGGACAGGGAGGTAGCGAGCAGTACTTC
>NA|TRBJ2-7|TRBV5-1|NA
CASSLGHEQYF
TGCGCCAGCAGCTTAGGACACGAGCAGTACTTC
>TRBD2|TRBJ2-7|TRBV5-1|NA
CASSPSGKRGGYEQYF
TGCGCCAGCAGCCCCTCGGGGAAGCGGGGGGGCTACGAGCAGTACTTC
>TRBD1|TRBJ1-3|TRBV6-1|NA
CASSEVPPGGYSRNTIYF
TGTGCCAGCAGTGAAGTGCCTCCAGGGGGCTACTCTAGAAACACCATATATTTT
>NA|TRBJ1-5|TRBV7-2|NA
CASSYQGNQPQHF
TGTGCCAGCAGCTACCAGGGCAATCAGCCCCAGCATTTT
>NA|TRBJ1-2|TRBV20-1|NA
CSARWVYGYTF
TGCAGTGCTAGATGGGTTTATGGCTACACCTTC
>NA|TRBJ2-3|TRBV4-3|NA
CASSLGGTSTDTQYF
TGCGCCAGCAGCTTGGGCGGGACTAGCACAGATACGCAGTATTTT